This T cell receptor (beta chain) was documented in a study of response to subunit inactivated influenza vaccine. Losses at the gene ends were 3 bases for V and 0 bases for J; bases not matched to a gene: 7. The CDR3 extends over 15 amino acids. Per germline, CDR1 DFQATT and CDR2 SNEGSKA (reference sequence). TCRdb fed the RT-PCR reads into MiXCR, producing one record per CDR3 protein. The sample has 800,000 or so distinct CDR3 sequences; about 20% are singletons. The sample was PBMCs from blood, taken 5 days after vaccination. The source is a man over 45 who received an inactivated influenza vaccine. The chain recombines TRBV20-1 with TRBJ2-7, with 8 bases fitting TRBD2. As DNA, the CDR3 is TGCAGTGCTAGCGGGGGGGCATCCTCCTCCTACGAGCAGTACTTC. Amino acids: CSASGGASSSYEQYF.